A selection of T cell receptor beta chains follows, all from one sample in a study of blood T cells in healthy people across ages. TCRdb redid the calling of the 5' RACE reads with MiXCR, one entry per CDR3 protein. The table has about 1 million distinct CDR3 sequences, roughly 45% seen once; the top ten hold approximately 17%. Sequencing input: blood. Receptors originate from a woman in her sixties or seventies in good health. CDR3s include the opening cysteine and the closing phenylalanine or tryptophan. D genes are given only for firm matches. Expanded clones are given a class, and other clones once, few, many or no size at all.

>TRBJ2-2|TRBV10-3|NA|TRBD2
TGTGCCATCCAGCAAGCGGGAGCGTACACCGGGGAGCTGTTTTTT
CAIQQAGAYTGELFF
>TRBJ2-5|TRBV2|NA|TRBD2
TGTGCCAGCAGTGATAGCGGGAGAGGGGGCGGGACCCAGTACTTC
CASSDSGRGGGTQYF
>TRBJ2-5|TRBV7-9|NA|TRBD1
TGTGCCAGCAGCCCTGGACAGGGAGGAAAGACCCAGTACTTC
CASSPGQGGKTQYF
>TRBJ2-1|TRBV4-3|NA|TRBD2
TGCGCCAGCAGCCAAGATTGGATTGGCGGCGGGGGATCCTACAATGAGCAGTTCTTC
CASSQDWIGGGGSYNEQFF
>TRBJ1-4|TRBV7-8|NA|NA
TGTGCCAGCAGCTTAGCTCCGCAGGGGAGCGAAAAACTGTTTTTT
CASSLAPQGSEKLFF
>TRBJ2-5|TRBV29-1|few|TRBD2
TGCAGCGTTGGGGAGGGAATCCAAGAGACCCAGTACTTC
CSVGEGIQETQYF
>TRBJ2-3|TRBV20-1|NA|TRBD2
TGCAGTGCGTCGGAGCTAGCGGGAGGGCGGGGGGATACGCAGTATTTT
CSASELAGGRGDTQYF
>TRBJ2-7|TRBV20-1|few|TRBD2
TGCAGTGCTAGAGGTGGCGCGGGAGTAGCCTACGAGCAGTACTTC
CSARGGAGVAYEQYF
>TRBJ2-1|TRBV5-1|few|TRBD2
TGCGCCAGCAGCTTGGATGGGACTAGCTTTGTTGAGCAGTTCTTC
CASSLDGTSFVEQFF
>TRBJ2-7|TRBV9|NA|NA
TGTGCCAGCAGCGTAGGTGTCTACAATGAGCAGTACTTC
CASSVGVYNEQYF
>TRBJ2-5|TRBV6-5|few|NA
TGTGCCAGCATGGCAGGACGGAAAGAGACCCAGTACTTC
CASMAGRKETQYF
>TRBJ2-1|TRBV6-6|NA|NA
TGTGCCAGCAGTCAGAGTGTTGGGGGGATGGGCAATGAGCAGTTCTTC
CASSQSVGGMGNEQFF
>TRBJ1-5|TRBV5-6|NA|NA
TGTGCCAGCAGCTTGGGGGGAATTAGGAATCAGCCCCAGCATTTT
CASSLGGIRNQPQHF
>TRBJ1-5|TRBV6-2/TRBV6-3|few|NA
TGTGCCAGCAAGTATAGCAATCAGCCCCAGCATTTT
CASKYSNQPQHF
>TRBJ2-2|TRBV20-1|few|NA
TGCAGTGCTAGAGTCGGAAATACCGGGGAGCTGTTTTTT
CSARVGNTGELFF
>TRBJ2-5|TRBV25-1|NA|TRBD2
TGTGCCAGCAGTCACGGGTCCTCTAGCGGGATCCAAGAGACCCAGTACTTC
CASSHGSSSGIQETQYF
>TRBJ2-2|TRBV27|NA|NA
TGTGCCAGCAGTTTAAGCCTAGCGAGCACCGGGGAGCTGTTTTTT
CASSLSLASTGELFF
>TRBJ2-3|TRBV2|NA|NA
TGTGCCAGCAGTGATTGGTCAGGTGGAGATACGCAGTATTTT
CASSDWSGGDTQYF
>TRBJ2-3|TRBV2|NA|TRBD2
TGTGCCAGCAGTGGGACTAGCGGGAGGGCAGATACGCAGTATTTT
CASSGTSGRADTQYF
>TRBJ2-3|TRBV5-5|many|NA
TGTGCCAGCAGCCCCACGCCATACACAGATACGCAGTATTTT
CASSPTPYTDTQYF
>TRBJ2-1|TRBV25-1|NA|TRBD1
TGTGCCAGCAGTGAAAGCCTACTCCGGGACAGATACCCCAAAATCTACAATGAGCAGTTCTTC
CASSESLLRDRYPKIYNEQFF
>TRBJ2-7|TRBV7-8|NA|TRBD2
TGTGCCAGCAGCTCAGGTATTAGCGGGAGCCACGAGCAGTACTTC
CASSSGISGSHEQYF
>TRBJ2-3|TRBV15|NA|TRBD1
TGTGCCACCAGCTCAAGTCCAGGGGGTAACACAGATACGCAGTATTTT
CATSSSPGGNTDTQYF